These 16 T cell receptor beta chains originate from one sample sequenced in a study of neurological immune-mediated disorders. TCRdb reprocessed the 5' RACE reads via MiXCR and lists one record per CDR3 protein. The repertoire holds around 55,000 distinct CDR3 sequences, with around 3.8% as singletons. The sample taken for sequencing was CD4+ T cells from blood. All receptors come from a middle-aged woman with multiple sclerosis.

This clonotype has a count of ten or more. The CDR3 is CASSFGNTEAFF. DNA for the CDR3: TGCGCCAGCAGCTTCGGGAACACTGAAGCTTTCTTT. The gene calls are TRBV5-1 and TRBJ1-1; D is undetermined. The CDR3 is made up of 12 amino acids. CDR1 SGHRS and CDR2 YFSETQ come from the germline V gene. V was cut by 2 bases and J by 1 base, with 3 bases left in between.

This clonotype occurred many times. The gene calls are TRBV5-1 and TRBJ2-3, with unresolved D. Trimming pared 0 bases from V and 0 bases from J, leaving 5 bases between. The germline V gene encodes CDR1 SGHRS and CDR2 YFSETQ. This CDR3 is 14 amino acids long. The CDR3 here is CASSLGRSTDTQYF. CDR3 nucleotides: TGCGCCAGCAGCTTGGGACGCAGCACAGATACGCAGTATTTT.

This clonotype was observed at least ten times. The chain is built from TRBV25-1 and TRBJ2-7; unclear D gene. CDR1 and CDR2 (germline): MGHDK, SYGVNS. This CDR3 has 14 residues. V shed 2 bases and J shed 4 bases, with 12 bases lying between them. The chain's CDR3 is CASSEPQSNYEQYF. The DNA for the CDR3 is TGTGCCAGCAGTGAACCGCAGTCTAATTACGAGCAGTACTTC.

This clonotype was picked up many times. The genes are TRBV3-1 and TRBJ2-3; no definite D call. Looked up from germline, CDR1 is LGHDT and CDR2 is YNNKEL (reference sequence). Trimming removed 5 bases from V and 1 base from J, with 10 bases in between. The CDR3 runs to 14 residues. The CDR3 DNA is TGTGCCAGCAGCTTCCGACTTGGCACAGATACGCAGTATTTT. It yields the protein CASSFRLGTDTQYF.

This clonotype was seen at least ten times. CDR3 DNA: TGTGCCAGCAGTTTGGAGAAAAACATTCAGTACTTC. Protein product: CASSLEKNIQYF. The chain uses TRBV12-3 or TRBV12-4 and TRBJ2-4; no definite D call. The V end lost 3 bases, the J end lost 4 bases, and 4 bases lay between the germline ends. The CDR3 contains 12 residues.

Many counts were recorded for this clonotype. The chain links TRBV3-1 to TRBJ2-2, with D unresolved. The CDR3 runs to 13 residues. Trimming removed 8 bases from V and 2 bases from J, with 9 bases in between. Per germline, CDR1 LGHDT and CDR2 YNNKEL (reference sequence). CDR3 in amino acids: CASEGPNTGELFF. CDR3 nucleotide sequence: TGTGCCAGCGAAGGACCTAACACCGGGGAGCTGTTTTTT.

This clonotype was seen at least ten times. The chain employs TRBV4-2 and TRBJ2-7; TRBD2 matches at 9 bases. CDR1 is LGHNA, CDR2 YNFKEQ, per germline. This CDR3 contains 16 residues. Trimming cost V 0 bases and J 4 bases; bases outside gene matches: 7. The CDR3 loop reads CASSQDISGGTYEQYF. The CDR3 DNA follows: TGTGCCAGCAGCCAAGATATAAGCGGGGGGACGTACGAGCAGTACTTC.

This clonotype was recorded many times. V and J are TRBV5-1 and TRBJ1-4, with D possibly matching TRBD1 (6 bases). CDR1 and CDR2 (germline): SGHRS, YFSETQ. This CDR3 spans 13 amino acids. With 3 bases removed from V and 5 bases from J, the gap between germline ends came to 8 bases. The CDR3 coding sequence is TGCGCCAGCAGCTGGCAGGGGAATGAAAAACTGTTTTTT. Translated, it gives CASSWQGNEKLFF.

The chain recombines TRBV7-9 with TRBJ2-7, with 8 bases lining up with TRBD1. The germline V gene has CDR1 SEHNR and CDR2 FQNEAQ (reference sequence). J gave up 3 bases and V 3 bases, and 10 bases lay outside the gene matches. The CDR3 has 16 residues. This chain's CDR3 is CASSFRRTGKNYEQYF. Written as DNA, the CDR3 is TGTGCCAGCAGCTTTAGGCGGACAGGGAAGAACTACGAGCAGTACTTC. Filled out from reference TRBV7-9 and TRBJ2-7, the complete variable domain reads DTGVSQNPRHKITKRGQNVTFRCDPISEHNRLYWYRQTLGQGPEFLTYFQNEAQLEKSRLLSDRFSAERPKGSFSTLEIQRTEQGDSAMYLCASSFRRTGKNYEQYFGPGTRLTVT.

Ten or more counts support this clonotype. The V call is TRBV20-1, the J call TRBJ1-6; D unresolved. Germline loops: CDR1 DFQATT, CDR2 SNEGSKA (reference sequence). CDR3 length equals 15 residues. The V end was cut by 1 base, the J end by 7 bases, with 14 bases between. The CDR3 protein is CSARVAGRDNSPLHF. The CDR3 region has the DNA TGCAGTGCTAGAGTCGCCGGGAGAGACAATTCACCCCTCCACTTT.

This clonotype has a count of ten or more. The gene calls are TRBV20-1 and TRBJ1-2, with 7 nucleotides matching TRBD1. CDR3 length equals 17 residues. Germline trimming cut 0 bases from V and 4 bases from J; bases unmatched to any gene: 14. The V gene's germline CDR1 is DFQATT and CDR2 SNEGSKA (reference sequence). In DNA form, the CDR3 reads TGCAGTGCTAGAGATCAGGGGGGCGCATCCCTGGGCTATGGCTACACCTTC. Its translation is CSARDQGGASLGYGYTF.

This clonotype was recorded many times. The rearrangement uses TRBV5-1 and TRBJ1-6, with no clear D. V lost 7 bases and J lost 4, with 9 bases in between. From germline, CDR1 is SGHRS and CDR2 YFSETQ. The CDR3 contains 13 residues. DNA for the CDR3: TGCGCCAGCGCCAGCGATTATAATTCACCCCTCCACTTT. It encodes CASASDYNSPLHF.

This clonotype was counted ten times or more. The gene calls are TRBV7-2 and TRBJ2-7; TRBD1 matches 8 bases. After removal of 5 bases from V and 3 bases from J, the junction contained 9 bases not matched to a gene. In germline, CDR1 is SGHTA, CDR2 FQGNSA. The CDR3 consists of 15 residues. Here the CDR3 reads CASSRSGQVDYEQYF. The CDR3 DNA follows: TGTGCCAGCAGCCGCTCGGGACAGGTAGACTACGAGCAGTACTTC.

The chain is built from TRBV9 and TRBJ1-2; D is perhaps TRBD1 (6 bases). The length of the CDR3 is 13 residues. Deletions cut 2 bases from V and 14 bases from J, with 19 bases between. The germline gives CDR1 SGDLS, CDR2 YYNGEE. CDR3 loop: CASSVLSGAESTF. The CDR3 DNA reads TGTGCCAGCAGCGTTCTTTCAGGGGCAGAAAGTACCTTC. Filled out from reference TRBV9 and TRBJ1-2, the complete variable domain reads DSGVTQTPKHLITATGQRVTLRCSPRSGDLSVYWYQQSLDQGLQFLIQYYNGEERAKGNILERFSAQQFPDLHSELNLSSLELGDSALYFCASSVLSGAESTFGSGTRLTVV.

This clonotype was found many times. The V gene is TRBV5-1, the J gene TRBJ2-1; D is perhaps TRBD1 (6 bases). CDR1 and CDR2 (germline): SGHRS, YFSETQ. This CDR3 is built from 14 residues. Trimming took 0 bases from V and 4 from J, leaving 8 bases between them. The CDR3 reads CASSLDGQYNEQFF. In nucleotides, the CDR3 is TGCGCCAGCAGCTTGGACGGACAGTACAATGAGCAGTTCTTC.

This clonotype was seen many times. The chain uses TRBV9 and TRBJ2-1, with D tentatively TRBD2 (5 bases). The CDR3 extends over 14 amino acids. The V and J ends lost 4 bases and 8 bases respectively, with 16 bases between them. Germline V gives CDR1 SGDLS, CDR2 YYNGEE. The DNA for the CDR3 is TGTGCCAGCAGCATCGGGATTCTGGTGGATGAGCAGTTCTTC. Its translation is CASSIGILVDEQFF.